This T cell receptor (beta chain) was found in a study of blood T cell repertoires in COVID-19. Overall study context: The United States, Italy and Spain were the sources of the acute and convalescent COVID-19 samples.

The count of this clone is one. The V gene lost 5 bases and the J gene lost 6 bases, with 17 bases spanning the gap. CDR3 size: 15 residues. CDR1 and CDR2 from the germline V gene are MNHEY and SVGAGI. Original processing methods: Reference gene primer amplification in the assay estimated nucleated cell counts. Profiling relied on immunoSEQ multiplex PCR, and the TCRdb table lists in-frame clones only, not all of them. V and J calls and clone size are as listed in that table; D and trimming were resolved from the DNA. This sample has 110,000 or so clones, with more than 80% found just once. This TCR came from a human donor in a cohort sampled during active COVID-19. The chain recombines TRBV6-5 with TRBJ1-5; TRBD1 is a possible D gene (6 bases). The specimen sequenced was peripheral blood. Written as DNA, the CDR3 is TGTGCCAGCAGTCTCACAGGGTCTAGTACTCAGCCCCAGCATTTT. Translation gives CASSLTGSSTQPQHF.